A single sample is the source of the 23 T cell receptor beta chains below, sequenced in a study of lymphopenia after photon versus proton radiotherapy. Here immunoSEQ multiplex PCR was the method, and the copy in TCRdb shows in-frame clones only, minus some. The profile shows 70,000 or so clones, more than 75% of them singletons. This specimen consisted of peripheral blood, obtained from a patient treated with photon-based radiotherapy. The receptors stem from a woman in her 70s with pancreatic cancer.

As regards this clone: At one boundary the junction diverges from the germline segment, which might be a read error. This rearrangement joins TRBV7-7 to TRBJ1-1; no reliable D call. CDR3 size: 13 residues. CDR1 is SSHAT, CDR2 FNYEAQ, per germline (reference sequence). CDR3 in amino acids: CASSLLGHTEAFF. CDR3 in DNA: TGTGCTAGCAGCTTACTGGGCCACACTGAAGCTTTCTTT.

This chain uses TRBV10-3 with TRBJ2-2; 7 positions agree with TRBD2. The ends lost 9 bases at V and 5 bases at J; junction bases unmatched: 9. Germline CDR1 reads ENHRY; CDR2 reads SYGVKD. This CDR3 has 14 residues. The CDR3 spells CAIKRDGLTGELFF. The CDR3 nucleotides are TGTGCCATAAAGCGGGACGGGCTGACCGGGGAGCTGTTTTTT.

The chain employs TRBV7-2 and TRBJ2-7; TRBD1 matches 9 bases. CDR1 is SGHTA and CDR2 is FQGNSA in the germline V gene. J lost 2 bases, V lost 1 base, and 6 bases had no gene match. The CDR3 has 16 residues. The CDR3 nucleotides read TGTGCCAGCAGCTTAGTGGCGGACAGGGGTCCCTACGAGCAGTACTTC. This translates into CASSLVADRGPYEQYF.

The CDR3 region is CASSLIGGTNEQFF. The CDR3 DNA follows: TGTGCCAGCAGCTTAATAGGGGGTACCAATGAGCAGTTCTTC. The chain is built from TRBV5-8 and TRBJ2-1; tentatively, D is TRBD1 (6 bases). The germline gives CDR1 SGHTS, CDR2 YDEGEE. Between the trimmed V and J ends, which lost 2 bases and 6 bases, there was a span of 12 bases. CDR3 length equals 14 residues.

The genes are TRBV29-1 and TRBJ1-5, with D possibly matching TRBD1 (6 bases). V lost 7 bases and J 0 bases, leaving 10 bases between the germline ends. Germline CDR1 SQVTM, CDR2 ANQGSEA. There are 13 residues in the CDR3. CDR3 sequence (DNA): TGCAGCGCAGGACAGTATAGCAATCAGCCCCAGCATTTT. Protein sequence: CSAGQYSNQPQHF.

The chain uses TRBV7-3 and TRBJ2-1; 10 bases line up with TRBD1. Germline V gene data show CDR1 as SGHTA and CDR2 as FQGTGA. The CDR3 consists of 13 residues. The trim removed 7 bases at V and 8 bases at J, leaving 5 bases unmatched. The chain's CDR3 is CASNQGTGDEQFF. The CDR3 DNA reads TGTGCCAGCAACCAAGGGACAGGGGATGAGCAGTTCTTC.

This clone has only one observation. The J gene is TRBJ1-1, the V gene TRBV19; 7 bases fit TRBD1. Germline V gene lookup returns CDR1 LNHDA and CDR2 SQIVND (reference sequence). Trimming removed 8 bases from V and 2 bases from J; junction bases left unmatched: 8. The CDR3 contains 14 residues. The CDR3 loop is CASREYRGNTEAFF. The CDR3 DNA is TGTGCCAGTCGTGAGTACAGGGGAAACACTGAAGCTTTCTTT.

The rearrangement joins TRBV7-9 to TRBJ2-1, with 10 bases that match TRBD2. CDR3 length: 17 residues. After removal of 5 bases from V and 4 bases from J, the junction contained 11 bases not matched to a gene. Germline CDR1 and CDR2: SEHNR and FQNEAQ (reference sequence). The CDR3 loop is CASSRGGLANNYNEQFF. CDR3 nucleotides: TGTGCCAGCAGCCGGGGGGGACTAGCGAACAATTACAATGAGCAGTTCTTC.

This clone was counted between two and nine times. The chain couples TRBV18 to TRBJ1-5, with 7 nucleotides matching TRBD1. Germline CDR1 KGHSH, CDR2 LQKENI. The CDR3 loop spans 16 amino acids. The J segment lost 0 bases and the V segment lost 5 bases, leaving 7 bases of the junction unmatched. The DNA of the CDR3 is TGTGCCAGCTCAGGCGGGACAGCGAATAGCAATCAGCCCCAGCATTTT. Its translation is CASSGGTANSNQPQHF.

The chain links TRBV25-1 to TRBJ2-1, with unresolved D. The CDR3 covers 12 residues. Deletions cut 3 bases from V and 2 bases from J, with 2 bases between. The germline V gene has CDR1 MGHDK and CDR2 SYGVNS. CDR3 sequence reads: CASSETYNEQFF. The DNA of the CDR3 is TGTGCCAGCAGTGAGACCTACAATGAGCAGTTCTTC.

This rearrangement joins TRBV6-5 to TRBJ1-1; D is unclear. Germline V gene data show CDR1 as MNHEY and CDR2 as SVGAGI. This CDR3 region has 12 residues. The V gene lost 8 bases and the J gene lost 0 bases, with 7 bases spanning the gap. The CDR3 is CASRSLNTEAFF. CDR3 DNA: TGTGCCAGCCGAAGCTTGAACACTGAAGCTTTCTTT.

This chain joins TRBV9 and TRBJ2-5; 13 bases line up with TRBD2. The CDR3 covers 16 residues. The V segment lost 3 bases and the J segment 4 bases; nucleotides outside the gene matches: 6. CDR1 SGDLS and CDR2 YYNGEE come from the germline V gene. CDR3 region: CASSAILAGGIETQYF. Here the CDR3 DNA reads TGTGCCAGCAGCGCGATACTAGCGGGGGGGATAGAGACCCAGTACTTC.

The chain joins TRBV6-5 to TRBJ1-2, with TRBD1 as a possible D gene (6 bases). The CDR3 spans 14 residues. Germline V gene sequence: CDR1 MNHEY, CDR2 SVGAGI. The V gene lost 8 bases and the J gene lost 2 bases, with 15 bases spanning the gap. In nucleotides, the CDR3 is TGTGCCAGCGCCTCAAGGGACAAAAACTATGGCTACACCTTC. Protein sequence: CASASRDKNYGYTF.

This rearrangement joins TRBV4-2 to TRBJ2-1; TRBD2 matches at 7 bases. Germline CDR1 LGHNA, CDR2 YNFKEQ. Trimming took 3 bases from V and 8 from J; bases not matched to a gene: 13. There are 16 residues in the CDR3. CDR3 sequence (DNA): TGTGCCAGCAGCCAGCCTAGCGGAGAGGGGTTCGATGAGCAGTTCTTC. Encoded protein: CASSQPSGEGFDEQFF.

The chain employs TRBV4-2 and TRBJ2-7; D is perhaps TRBD1 or TRBD2 (6 bases each). Trimming removed 6 bases at V and 5 bases at J, with 23 bases between. The CDR3 spans 16 residues. From germline, CDR1 is LGHNA and CDR2 YNFKEQ. CDR3 protein: CASSPGGGTHPDEQYF. The DNA for the CDR3 is TGTGCCAGCAGTCCTGGGGGCGGGACGCATCCAGACGAGCAGTACTTC.

Concerning this clone itself: The junction and the germline gene differ at one end; a read error may be behind it. The chain links TRBV6-5 to TRBJ2-1; a possible D gene is TRBD2 (6 bases). CDR1 and CDR2 (germline): MNHEY, SVGAGI. The CDR3 has 11 residues. The DNA for the CDR3 is TGTGCCAGCCGTTATCGGGGGGAGCAGTTCTTC. It translates to CASRYRGEQFF.

This clone was detected only once. This chain uses TRBV5-1 with TRBJ1-2; D uncertain. The CDR3 spans 14 residues. CDR1 is SGHRS, CDR2 YFSETQ, per germline. Trimming cost V 1 base and J 6 bases, with 13 bases left between them. CDR3 sequence (DNA): TGCGCCAGCAGCTTGTCGGAGTGGGCGCATGGCTACACCTTC. This gives the protein CASSLSEWAHGYTF. The full variable domain, rest sourced from reference TRBV5-1 and TRBJ1-2, is KAGVTQTPRYLIKTRGQQVTLSCSPISGHRSVSWYQQTPGQGLQFLFEYFSETQRNKGNFPGRFSGRQFSNSRSEMNVSTLELGDSALYLCASSLSEWAHGYTFGSGTRLTVV.

The V and J genes are TRBV7-2 and TRBJ2-1, with no clear D. The CDR3 spans 14 residues. V gave up 5 bases and J gave up 4 bases, with 12 bases separating them. The germline CDR1 and CDR2 sequences are SGHTA and FQGNSA. The CDR3 region has the DNA TGTGCCAGCAGCCCCAGATGGGTTTACAATGAGCAGTTCTTC. Its protein product is CASSPRWVYNEQFF.

This sequence joins TRBV9 and TRBJ2-2; 7 bases map to TRBD2. The germline CDR1 and CDR2 sequences are SGDLS and YYNGEE. The CDR3 has 19 residues. J lost 4 bases, V lost 4 bases, and 19 bases had no gene match. The CDR3, as DNA: TGTGCCAGCAGCAGCCTAGCGATTCGGGGGGAGGGGCCCACCGGGGAGCTGTTTTTT. The encoded protein is CASSSLAIRGEGPTGELFF.

This clone was detected once. V gene TRBV4-2 combines with J gene TRBJ2-6; 10 bases align to TRBD2. CDR1 LGHNA and CDR2 YNFKEQ come from the germline V gene. CDR3 size: 18 residues. V trimming: 5 bases; J trimming: 3 bases; junction bases outside the gene matches: 10. The CDR3 DNA follows: TGTGCCAGCAGCTCGGAACCTTCTAGCGGGAGTGGGGCCAACGTCCTGACTTTC. Its protein product is CASSSEPSSGSGANVLTF.

The chain couples TRBV18 to TRBJ2-5; a weak D match, TRBD2 (6 bases). The germline V gene has CDR1 KGHSH and CDR2 LQKENI. V lost 4 bases and J lost 4, with 10 bases in between. The CDR3 extends over 13 amino acids. The CDR3 loop reads CASSLQGGETQYF. The CDR3 DNA reads as TGTGCCAGCTCACTTCAGGGAGGAGAGACCCAGTACTTC.

This clone was counted between two and nine times. This rearrangement joins TRBV1 to TRBJ1-1. TRBV1 is a documented pseudogene. The length of the CDR3 is 12 residues. The CDR3 reads CTSSQASGEAFF. The CDR3 nucleotides read TGCACCAGCAGCCAAGCTTCGGGGGAAGCTTTCTTT.

V is TRBV5-1 and J is TRBJ2-1; the D gene is possibly TRBD2 (6 bases). The V gene lost 6 bases and the J gene lost 6 bases, with 16 bases spanning the gap. The CDR3 consists of 14 residues. Germline V gene sequence: CDR1 SGHRS, CDR2 YFSETQ. CDR3 nucleotide sequence: TGCGCCAGCAACCCAGCGGGTGGAACCAATGAGCAGTTCTTC. The encoded protein is CASNPAGGTNEQFF.